This T cell receptor beta chain was sequenced for a study of CXCR3-negative and CXCR3-positive naive CD8 T cells. Findings and limits, study-wide: Compared with CXCR3-negative naive cells, CXCR3-positive naive cells showed more hydrophobic TRB CDR3s.

Libraries of TRB cDNA were made by 5' RACE and carried UMIs. TCRdb reprocessed the 5' RACE reads, with one entry per CDR3 protein and no DNA. Its table lists about 130,000 distinct CDR3 sequences. CDR3 length: 15 amino acids. The V gene's germline CDR1 is SEHNR and CDR2 FQNEAQ (reference sequence). A remark on this clonotype: What it binds is unknown.

The specimen sequenced was naive CXCR3+ CD8+ T cells from blood. Subset denoted: CD45RO-CCR7+CD27+CD95- naive CD8+ T cells expressing CXCR3 (TNR3+). This chain connects TRBV7-9 to TRBJ1-2; TCRdb reports TRBD1, a call that lacks DNA to check it against. This receptor was identified in a human donor in good health. Some clones in this sample may be carry-over from other donors' samples. The CDR3 loop reads CASSLAGQGEEGYTF.